This TCR beta chain was recovered during a study of blood T cells in healthy people across ages. Whole-study findings and limits: For the donors, CMV status was unknown and possibly confounded expanded clonotype changes. When set beside aged donors, long-lived donors presented more naive CD4+ cells and higher diversity.

A second PCR, run for about 7 to 11 cycles, used a sample-barcoded 5' primer plus a J-beta primer mix. MiXCR was run by TCRdb on the 5' RACE reads, yielding one entry per CDR3 protein. Here the sample spans fewer than 800,000 distinct CDR3 sequences, about 21% being singletons. Comment on this clonotype: Its cognate antigen is unknown.

The ends were cut back, 1 base at V and 5 bases at J, with 9 bases in the middle. This CDR3 has 14 residues. The germline V gene encodes CDR1 SEHNR and CDR2 FQNEAQ (reference sequence). Individuals who donated were healthy Caucasians from Russia aged about 6 to 100. The origin of this receptor is a man in his 70s in good health. The V and J genes are TRBV7-9 and TRBJ2-1, with D possibly matching TRBD2 (6 bases). Sequencing was done on a sample of blood. CDR3 DNA sequence: TGTGCCAGCAGCTTAGGGACTATGAACAATGAGCAGTTCTTC. This codes for CASSLGTMNNEQFF.